The entry below gives a single T cell receptor (beta chain) sequence along with its context. Its antigen is still unknown. Donors ranged from about 6 to 90 years old and were healthy Caucasians in Russia. Primed by a sample-barcoded 5' primer and a J-beta primer mix, a second PCR proceeded for about 7 to 11 cycles. TCRdb reprocessed the 5' RACE reads with MiXCR, giving one entry per CDR3 protein. This sample has nearly 1 million distinct CDR3 sequences, with roughly 47% found just once. These data are taken from a study of blood T cells in healthy people across ages. Study-wide findings and caveats: Not knowing donor CMV status may have confounded expanded clonotype changes.

The germline V gene has CDR1 SQVTM and CDR2 ANQGSEA. The CDR3 has 15 amino acids. V dropped 1 base and J dropped 6 bases, with 18 bases sitting between them. The chain uses TRBV29-1 and TRBJ1-1, with D possibly matching TRBD1 (6 bases). The receptor was isolated from a woman aged 55-69 years in good health. Sequenced input: blood. CDR3 protein: CSVEGGAGARAEAFF. The CDR3 DNA follows: TGCAGCGTTGAAGGGGGGGCAGGGGCTCGCGCTGAAGCTTTCTTT.